The 5 T cell receptor beta chains reported below all come from one sample, sequenced in a study of memory CD4+ T cells and cytomegalovirus serostatus. TCRdb's copy holds only in-frame clones and misses some; the assay was immunoSEQ multiplex PCR. In the table there are roughly 56,000 clones, about 81% of which are singletons. The sort gate was single viable CD3+CD4+CD8-CD45RO+ cells for memory CD4+ T cells. The sample consisted of memory CD4+ T cells from blood. The receptors stem from an adult in good health and CMV-seronegative.

The J gene is TRBJ1-4, the V gene TRBV6-5; D remains ambiguous. The CDR3 is 13 amino acids. The V end lost 6 bases, the J end lost 8 bases, and 13 bases lay between the germline ends. Germline CDR1 is MNHEY and CDR2 is SVGAGI. CDR3 in DNA: TGTGCCAGCAGACGTAGTCACGGGGAAAAACTGTTTTTT. It encodes CASRRSHGEKLFF.

J is TRBJ1-2 and V is TRBV2; 8 nucleotides line up with TRBD1. Unmatched junction bases numbered 7, after V lost 6 bases and J lost 7 bases. Germline CDR1 reads SNHLY; CDR2 reads FYNNEI. CDR3 length equals 13 residues. The CDR3: CASRAWTGFGYTF. The CDR3 nucleotides read TGTGCCAGCAGAGCCTGGACAGGGTTTGGCTACACCTTC.

The chain employs TRBV18 and TRBJ1-5; a possible D gene is TRBD1 (5 bases). Trimming shortened V by 3 bases and J by 5 bases, and 14 bases separated the two germline ends. The CDR3 covers 15 residues. Germline CDR1 and CDR2: KGHSH and LQKENI. For the CDR3, the DNA is TGTGCCAGCTCACCGGCAGGGAGGGCACATCAGCCCCAGCATTTT. The encoded protein is CASSPAGRAHQPQHF.

This sequence joins TRBV7-9 and TRBJ1-6; weak D call: TRBD1 (5 bases). The germline V gene encodes CDR1 SEHNR and CDR2 FQNEAQ (reference sequence). This CDR3 is built from 16 residues. Trimming left V 2 bases short and J 7 bases short, with 15 bases between. The CDR3 bases are TGTGCCAGCAGCTTAAGTCAAGGGACGGAGAATTCACCCCTCCACTTT. Protein: CASSLSQGTENSPLHF.

The DNA for the CDR3 is TGTGCCAGCAGTTACGACGTACTGCTGGGCACTGAAGCTTTCTTT. Translating it yields CASSYDVLLGTEAFF. The rearrangement uses TRBV27 and TRBJ1-1, with D hard to call. The germline V gene encodes CDR1 MNHEY and CDR2 SMNVEV (reference sequence). The CDR3 loop spans 15 amino acids. The germline V and J ends were trimmed by 4 bases and 4 bases, with 16 bases remaining between them.